The sample holds many counts of the clone carrying this TCR beta chain. TCRdb passed the 5' RACE reads through MiXCR, listing each CDR3 protein once. Of 65,000 to 90,000 distinct CDR3 sequences in the sample, approximately 13% were seen once. Germline V lookup: CDR1 DFQATT, CDR2 SNEGSKA (reference sequence). This CDR3 has 12 amino acids. Deletions cut 7 bases from V and 2 bases from J, with 9 bases between. The data originate from a study of early T cells in non-severe SARS-CoV-2 infection. Material: whole blood. The receptor was derived from an adult who was a healthcare worker with PCR-confirmed SARS-CoV-2 infection or an uninfected control (not recorded which). V is TRBV20-1 and J is TRBJ1-5; D not resolved. CDR3 nucleotides: TGCAGTGGTAGGTTGGGCAATCAGCCCCAGCATTTT. Translation: CSGRLGNQPQHF.